Below are 31 T cell receptor beta chains sequenced from a single sample in a study of T-cell reconstitution after alpha-beta-depleted transplantation in children. The TCRbeta library incorporated unique molecular identifiers. TCRdb ran MiXCR on the PCR reads and lists one entry per CDR3 protein. The sample holds about 640,000 distinct CDR3 sequences, roughly 15% seen once. Material: PBMCs from the stem cell graft donor, obtained from the stem cell graft. The receptors were gathered from a human donor who donated a stem cell graft to a child with acute myeloid leukemia.

This clonotype was recorded at least ten times. This chain uses TRBV7-2 with TRBJ1-2; TRBD1 agrees at 7 bases. This CDR3 has 15 residues. Unmatched junction bases numbered 9, after V lost 3 bases and J lost 5 bases. Germline V gene data show CDR1 as SGHTA and CDR2 as FQGNSA. CDR3 region: CASSFNPPGGYGYTF. CDR3 sequence (DNA): TGTGCCAGCAGCTTCAACCCTCCAGGGGGGTATGGCTACACCTTC.

The CDR3 protein is CAWSGQRETQYF. CDR3 DNA: TGTGCCTGGAGTGGGCAGAGAGAGACCCAGTACTTC. J is TRBJ2-5 and V is TRBV30; no clear D gene. CDR3 length equals 12 residues. The ends were cut back, 1 base at V and 4 bases at J, with 7 bases in the middle. Germline loops: CDR1 GTSNPN, CDR2 SVGIG (reference sequence).

This clonotype was seen ten or more times. The chain has TRBV6-6 and TRBJ1-4, with a possible D match to TRBD1 (6 bases). The ends were cut back, 8 bases at V and 7 bases at J, with 14 bases in the middle. Germline V gene sequence: CDR1 MNHNY, CDR2 SVGAGI (reference sequence). The CDR3 length is 13 residues. CDR3 loop: CASGQSGSEKLFF. The CDR3 region has the DNA TGTGCCAGCGGACAGTCCGGGAGTGAAAAACTGTTTTTT.

The table lists this clonotype with a few counts. CDR3 DNA sequence: TGTGCCAGCAGTCCCAATGGTCTGGTAGAGACCCAGTACTTC. It codes for CASSPNGLVETQYF. The gene calls are TRBV27 and TRBJ2-5; no definite D call. With 5 bases removed from V and 4 bases from J, the gap between germline ends came to 14 bases. Per germline, CDR1 MNHEY and CDR2 SMNVEV (reference sequence). There are 14 residues in the CDR3.

This clonotype occurred a few times. The chain has TRBV7-9 and TRBJ2-1, with no clear D. Per germline, CDR1 SEHNR and CDR2 FQNEAQ (reference sequence). Trimming left V 5 bases short and J 10 bases short, with 9 bases between. The CDR3 covers 11 residues. The CDR3 DNA is TGTGCCAGCAGCCAGACGGAGGAGCAGTTCTTC. Its protein product is CASSQTEEQFF.

The chain joins TRBV30 to TRBJ1-1, with D maybe TRBD1 (5 bases). The V end lost 5 bases, the J end lost 7 bases, and 8 bases lay between the germline ends. The CDR3 has 10 residues. Germline CDR1 reads GTSNPN; CDR2 reads SVGIG (reference sequence). DNA for the CDR3: TGTGCCTGGGTCGGGGGTGAAGCTTTCTTT. Protein sequence: CAWVGGEAFF.

The chain carries TRBV14 and TRBJ2-2; D is undetermined. The CDR3 consists of 13 residues. Germline V gene lookup returns CDR1 SGHDN and CDR2 FVKESK. Trimming shortened V by 1 base and J by 6 bases, and 6 bases separated the two germline ends. CDR3 sequence: CASSQAGSGELFF. CDR3 in DNA: TGTGCCAGCAGCCAAGCAGGCTCCGGGGAGCTGTTTTTT.

This clonotype has only a few counts. The V and J genes are TRBV10-3 and TRBJ2-3; 12 bases are shared with TRBD2. The V and J ends lost 6 bases and 0 bases, in that order; junction bases with no gene match: 4. The CDR3 length is 16 residues. Germline values: CDR1 ENHRY, CDR2 SYGVKD. The CDR3 DNA reads TGTGCCATCAGCGAAGGACTAGCGGGGAGCACAGATACGCAGTATTTT. It translates to CAISEGLAGSTDTQYF.

This clonotype has a count of ten or more. The rearrangement joins TRBV20-1 to TRBJ1-1; D is ambiguous. Trimming took off 2 bases at V and 4 bases at J, with 11 bases between the two ends. Germline CDR1 and CDR2: DFQATT and SNEGSKA (reference sequence). The CDR3 is 13 amino acids. CDR3 region: CSARTNTGTEAFF. The CDR3 DNA follows: TGCAGTGCTAGAACCAATACGGGCACTGAAGCTTTCTTT.

The genes are TRBV7-8 and TRBJ1-6, with 9 nucleotides matching TRBD1. The length of the CDR3 is 17 residues. Germline V gene lookup returns CDR1 SGHVS and CDR2 FQNEAQ. V shed 1 base and J 10 bases; nucleotides not matched to a gene: 11. CDR3 DNA: TGTGCCAGCAGCTTAGGATCTGGGACAGGGAGTAAATCACCCCTCCACTTT. Encoded protein: CASSLGSGTGSKSPLHF.

The chain uses TRBV7-9 and TRBJ2-7, with TRBD1 as a possible D gene (6 bases). The CDR3 is 14 residues long. The germline gives CDR1 SEHNR, CDR2 FQNEAQ (reference sequence). V was cut by 1 base and J by 2 bases, with 9 bases left in between. The CDR3 loop reads CASSLVTGPYEQYF. CDR3 nucleotides: TGTGCCAGCAGCTTAGTGACAGGTCCCTACGAGCAGTACTTC.

This clonotype was recorded many times. The chain couples TRBV20-1 to TRBJ2-3, with 8 nucleotides matching TRBD1. This CDR3 has 15 amino acids. Unmatched junction bases numbered 6, after V lost 3 bases and J lost 1 base. CDR1 is DFQATT, CDR2 SNEGSKA, per germline (reference sequence). As DNA, the CDR3 is TGCAGTGCTAGCGGCACAGGGGGTGGCACAGATACGCAGTATTTT. Protein: CSASGTGGGTDTQYF.

This clonotype was counted only a few times. This chain links TRBV7-2 with TRBJ2-1; D unclear. This CDR3 is 13 amino acids long. Looked up from germline, CDR1 is SGHTA and CDR2 is FQGNSA. V was clipped by 3 bases and J by 4 bases, with 7 bases between them. The CDR3 nucleotides are TGTGCCAGCAGCTTTCTCGGTTACAATGAGCAGTTCTTC. This gives the protein CASSFLGYNEQFF.

V gene TRBV20-1 combines with J gene TRBJ2-3; 7 positions match TRBD1. CDR3 size: 15 residues. V was pared by 6 bases and J by 6 bases, with 15 bases of the junction left unmatched. The germline V gene has CDR1 DFQATT and CDR2 SNEGSKA (reference sequence). The CDR3 protein is CSAQLDTGVYDTQYF. CDR3 coding DNA: TGCAGTGCCCAACTGGATACAGGGGTATACGATACGCAGTATTTT.

This clonotype turned up a few times. V and J are TRBV5-6 and TRBJ1-3; TRBD1 matches 7 bases. V shed 4 bases and J 0 bases; nucleotides not matched to a gene: 13. Germline assignment: CDR1 SGHDT and CDR2 YYEEEE. The CDR3 contains 18 residues. CDR3 bases: TGTGCCAGCAGCCTCGGATTACAGGGGTTAGGCTCTGGAAACACCATATATTTT. This translates into CASSLGLQGLGSGNTIYF.

The chain recombines TRBV29-1 with TRBJ1-1, with 7 positions matching TRBD1. Germline trimming cut 7 bases from V and 5 bases from J; bases unmatched to any gene: 10. The length of the CDR3 is 13 residues. CDR1 SQVTM and CDR2 ANQGSEA come from the germline V gene. The CDR3 reads CSAERGQGTEAFF. The CDR3, as DNA: TGCAGCGCCGAGAGGGGGCAGGGGACTGAAGCTTTCTTT.

In this sample, this clonotype turned up a few times. The chain combines TRBV11-2 with TRBJ2-2; possibly TRBD1 or TRBD2 for D (5 bases each). This CDR3 region has 17 residues. V lost 0 bases, J lost 2 bases, and 13 bases lay in between. From germline, CDR1 is SGHAT and CDR2 FQNNGV. CDR3 bases: TGTGCCAGCAGCTTAGAGCCGGGACGGCTAAACACCGGGGAGCTGTTTTTT. It yields the protein CASSLEPGRLNTGELFF.

In this sample, this clonotype turned up many times. This chain uses TRBV29-1 with TRBJ1-1; weak D call: TRBD1 (6 bases). The V end was cut by 5 bases, the J end by 6 bases, with 22 bases between. Germline V gene data show CDR1 as SQVTM and CDR2 as ANQGSEA. This CDR3 region has 15 residues. The DNA of the CDR3 is TGCAGCGTTAGAGGGGGTAATTATGGTAACGCTGAAGCTTTCTTT. It translates to CSVRGGNYGNAEAFF.

This chain's CDR3 is CASSPQPDHTDTQYF. The DNA of the CDR3 is TGTGCCAGCAGTCCCCAACCCGACCACACAGATACGCAGTATTTT. The chain is built from TRBV28 and TRBJ2-3; D remains unclear. CDR3 length: 15 amino acids. V lost 5 bases and J lost 2, with 14 bases in between. CDR1 and CDR2 (germline): MDHEN, SYDVKM.

In this sample, this clonotype turned up many times. The J gene is TRBJ1-1, the V gene TRBV12-3 or TRBV12-4; D gene ambiguous. Trimming stripped 6 bases from V and 1 base from J, with 6 bases between. CDR3 length equals 12 residues. The CDR3 bases are TGTGCCAGCAGCTTCCCGAACACTGAAGCTTTCTTT. Translating gives CASSFPNTEAFF.

A few counts support this clonotype. The gene calls are TRBV12-3 or TRBV12-4 and TRBJ2-2, with 8 bases lining up with TRBD2. Trimming removed 6 bases from V and 5 bases from J; junction bases left unmatched: 8. The CDR3 consists of 15 residues. CDR3 DNA: TGTGCCAGCAGAGGGGGACTAGAGGGGACCGGGGAGCTGTTTTTT. It translates to CASRGGLEGTGELFF.

With regard to this clonotype: A clone one base away is much larger, so this may be a read error. This chain connects TRBV25-1 to TRBJ2-7; D is possibly TRBD1 or TRBD2 (5 bases each). Germline CDR1 is MGHDK and CDR2 is SYGVNS. The CDR3 consists of 14 residues. The CDR3: CASSESGPSYVQYF. DNA of the CDR3: TGTGCCAGCAGTGAATCGGGGCCGTCCTACGTGCAGTACTTC.

J is TRBJ1-6 and V is TRBV7-2; D remains unclear. Trimming left V 4 bases short and J 10 bases short, with 20 bases between. There are 16 residues in the CDR3. Germline values: CDR1 SGHTA, CDR2 FQGNSA. The CDR3 region is CASSSRGIGSASPLHF. CDR3 bases: TGTGCCAGCAGCTCCCGAGGTATTGGGTCAGCGTCACCCCTCCACTTT.

This clonotype was seen repeatedly, ten times or more. The J gene is TRBJ1-2, the V gene TRBV20-1; 10 nucleotides align to TRBD1. CDR3 length: 18 residues. CDR1 and CDR2 (germline): DFQATT, SNEGSKA (reference sequence). With V trimmed by 0 bases and J by 1 base, 11 bases remained unmatched. This chain's CDR3 is CSARDGTLGDRGNYGYTF. The CDR3, as DNA: TGCAGTGCTAGAGATGGCACTCTAGGGGACAGGGGTAACTATGGCTACACCTTC.

This clonotype has at least ten counts. The chain is built from TRBV20-1 and TRBJ2-3; TRBD2 aligns across 10 bases. Per the germline V gene, CDR1 is DFQATT and CDR2 is SNEGSKA (reference sequence). Trimming cost V 6 bases and J 2 bases; bases outside gene matches: 2. The CDR3 contains 13 residues. CDR3 in DNA: TGCAGTGCCGGGACTAGCGCCACAGATACGCAGTATTTT. This sequence encodes CSAGTSATDTQYF.

This clonotype came up many times. The CDR3 sequence is CASIPGGGKEQFF. In DNA, the CDR3 is TGTGCCAGCATCCCAGGAGGGGGTAAAGAGCAGTTCTTC. The J gene is TRBJ2-1, the V gene TRBV5-6, with D perhaps assigned TRBD1 or TRBD2 (6 bases each). Germline CDR1 is SGHDT and CDR2 is YYEEEE. This CDR3 is built from 13 residues. Trimming stripped 6 bases from V and 10 bases from J, with 17 bases between.

This clonotype was seen many times. The V and J genes are TRBV20-1 and TRBJ2-7, with a possible D match to TRBD1 (5 bases). CDR1 and CDR2 from the germline V gene are DFQATT and SNEGSKA (reference sequence). This CDR3 is built from 13 residues. V was clipped by 5 bases and J by 4 bases, with 15 bases between them. CDR3 nucleotide sequence: TGCAGTGCTTTAGGGGCTGGAAGGTACGAGCAGTACTTC. As protein: CSALGAGRYEQYF.

CDR3 region: CASSPGDSSYEQYV. The CDR3 DNA reads TGTGCCAGCAGTCCCGGGGACAGTTCCTACGAGCAGTACGTC. This chain joins TRBV28 and TRBJ2-7; TRBD1 agrees at 7 bases. The CDR3 has 14 residues. Germline V gene data show CDR1 as MDHEN and CDR2 as SYDVKM. V trimming: 5 bases; J trimming: 1 base; junction bases outside the gene matches: 5.

This rearrangement joins TRBV6-1 to TRBJ1-4; D unresolved. The ends were cut back, 0 bases at V and 3 bases at J, with 11 bases in the middle. From germline, CDR1 is MNHNS and CDR2 SASEGT. The length of the CDR3 is 16 residues. The CDR3 protein is CASSEAFGNSNEKLFF. The DNA of the CDR3 is TGTGCCAGCAGTGAAGCGTTCGGGAACTCTAATGAAAAACTGTTTTTT.

V usage is TRBV5-1 and J usage is TRBJ1-2; TRBD1 matches at 8 bases. CDR3 length: 16 residues. V was clipped by 4 bases and J by 5 bases; unmatched bases: 13. Germline assignment: CDR1 SGHRS and CDR2 YFSETQ. The CDR3 protein is CASSPGWGQEVYGYTF. The CDR3 nucleotides are TGCGCCAGCAGCCCCGGTTGGGGACAGGAAGTGTATGGCTACACCTTC.

This clonotype was recorded at least ten times. This chain uses TRBV5-8 with TRBJ2-1, with D perhaps matching TRBD1 (6 bases). Trimming removed 3 bases from V and 6 bases from J, with 19 bases in between. Germline loops: CDR1 SGHTS, CDR2 YDEGEE. The CDR3 loop spans 16 amino acids. The CDR3 reads CASSWTYRVVSNEQFF. CDR3 bases: TGTGCCAGCAGCTGGACTTACAGGGTGGTAAGCAATGAGCAGTTCTTC.